Below, 7 T cell receptor beta chains from the same sample are listed, as sequenced in a study of blood T cell repertoires in COVID-19. Data came from immunoSEQ multiplex PCR; TCRdb stores just in-frame clones and leaves some out. The data show 100,000 to 150,000 clones, approximately 90% seen once. Specimen: peripheral blood. The receptors originated from a man over 45 with COVID-19, enrolled during active disease.

V usage is TRBV7-2 and J usage is TRBJ2-6; tentative D call: TRBD1 (6 bases). The V and J ends lost 6 bases and 4 bases respectively, with 13 bases between them. This CDR3 comprises 15 residues. Germline-derived CDR1 and CDR2 are SGHTA and FQGNSA. CDR3 sequence reads: CASRPNRAGANVLTF. The DNA of the CDR3 is TGTGCCAGCAGACCCAACAGGGCCGGGGCCAACGTCCTGACTTTC.

The chain couples TRBV19 to TRBJ2-2, with a weak D call TRBD2 (6 bases). This CDR3 region has 14 residues. V was cut by 6 bases and J by 1 base, with 9 bases left in between. CDR1 and CDR2 (germline): LNHDA, SQIVND (reference sequence). CDR3 nucleotide sequence: TGTGCCAGTAGGTTAGCGGAGAACACCGGGGAGCTGTTTTTT. This sequence encodes CASRLAENTGELFF.

This chain uses TRBV30 with TRBJ2-7; the D gene is possibly TRBD2 (5 bases). Germline values: CDR1 GTSNPN, CDR2 SVGIG (reference sequence). The CDR3 has 13 residues. V was trimmed by 4 bases and J by 2 bases, leaving 12 bases between them. The CDR3 reads CAWTRARTYEQYF. Here the CDR3 DNA reads TGTGCCTGGACGAGGGCCAGGACCTACGAGCAGTACTTC.

This clone occurred a few times. The chain combines TRBV7-3 with TRBJ1-1, with TRBD1 matching 7 bases. The CDR3 spans 16 residues. Germline values: CDR1 SGHTA, CDR2 FQGTGA. Germline trimming cut 6 bases from V and 0 bases from J; bases unmatched to any gene: 10. The DNA of the CDR3 is TGTGCCAGCAGGCAACAGGGGTTCGGGGTGAACACTGAAGCTTTCTTT. Translation gives CASRQQGFGVNTEAFF.

This chain links TRBV6-5 with TRBJ2-4; 9 nucleotides agree with TRBD2. The junction had 4 bases not matched to a gene; V was cut back by 2 bases and J by 5 bases. CDR1 is MNHEY and CDR2 is SVGAGI in the germline V gene. The CDR3 totals 15 residues. CDR3 nucleotide sequence: TGTGCCAGCAGTTACGCGGGGGGGACTCAAAACATTCAGTACTTC. Translated: CASSYAGGTQNIQYF.

The chain uses TRBV7-9 and TRBJ2-7, with TRBD2 matching over 9 bases. The CDR3 length is 16 residues. Trimming removed 4 bases from V and 3 bases from J; junction bases left unmatched: 10. Per the germline V gene, CDR1 is SEHNR and CDR2 is FQNEAQ (reference sequence). The CDR3 bases are TGTGCCAGCAGCTCCACCCCGGGACTAGCAGACTACGAGCAGTACTTC. Translated: CASSSTPGLADYEQYF.

The CDR3 DNA reads as TGTGCCAGCAGCTGGCGGGCCGGCCTGGGACTAGCTAACACCGGGGAGCTGTTTTTT. This encodes CASSWRAGLGLANTGELFF. The gene calls are TRBV5-4 and TRBJ2-2; 9 positions match TRBD2. The germline gives CDR1 SGHNT, CDR2 YYREEE (reference sequence). V was pared by 3 bases and J by 2 bases, with 14 bases of the junction left unmatched. CDR3 length equals 19 residues.